This T cell receptor (beta chain) was documented in a study of post-analysis software for immune sequencing data. Germline CDR1 reads MDHEN; CDR2 reads SYDVKM. CDR3 length equals 13 residues. The V end was cut by 6 bases, the J end by 8 bases, with 16 bases between. Study-level points and caveats: Strong co-clustering by F measure linked samples that shared a preparation batch. Controls' normalized Chao1 diversity significantly exceeded that of multiple sclerosis patients. Patients used a handful of TRBV segments, including TRBV5-6, TRBV5-1 and TRBV20-1, more often than controls.

As for this clonotype: What it binds is unknown.

cDNA libraries for TCR beta contained unique molecular identifiers. Approximately 500,000 cDNA molecules were recovered from an input of roughly 0.95 to 11 million T cells. MiXCR, run by TCRdb on the PCR reads, gives a single entry per CDR3 protein. The data contain about 770,000 distinct CDR3 sequences, about 43% of them singletons. The receptor was derived from a girl aged 10-17 years with multiple sclerosis. Sequencing was done on a sample of blood. The V and J genes are TRBV28 and TRBJ1-2, with a tentative D call TRBD1 (5 bases). This CDR3 reads CASRNPPGGGYTF. The CDR3 nucleotides read TGTGCCAGCAGAAACCCTCCGGGGGGAGGCTACACCTTC.